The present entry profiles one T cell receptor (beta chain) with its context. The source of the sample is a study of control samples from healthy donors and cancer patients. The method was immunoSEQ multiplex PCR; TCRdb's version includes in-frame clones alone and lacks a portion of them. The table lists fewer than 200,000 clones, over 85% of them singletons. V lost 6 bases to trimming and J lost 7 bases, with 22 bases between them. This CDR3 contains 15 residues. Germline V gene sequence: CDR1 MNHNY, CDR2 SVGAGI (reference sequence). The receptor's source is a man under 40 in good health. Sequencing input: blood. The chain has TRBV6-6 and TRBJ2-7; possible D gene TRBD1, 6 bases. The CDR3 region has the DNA TGTGCCAGCAGCCCGGGACACCCCTTATCCCTGGAGCAGTACTTC. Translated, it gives CASSPGHPLSLEQYF.